This TCR beta chain was obtained from a study of shared clonotypes between healthy human individuals. Overall study context: Serving as donors were a couple of women and a few men, whose ages spanned 18 to 49. Study findings and constraints: The rarefaction results pointed to incomplete sorted-subset sequencing despite large depth. Larger estimated richness was generally seen in naive subsets than in memory subsets.

Generated by immunoSEQ multiplex PCR, the TCRdb table keeps only in-frame clones and is missing some. The sample includes under 2,000,000 clones, about 95% of them seen just once. Germline CDR1 and CDR2: MNHNY and SVGAGI (reference sequence). The V gene lost 2 bases and the J gene lost 2 bases, with 13 bases spanning the gap. The CDR3 runs to 15 residues. Terminally differentiated effector memory CD45RA+ cells were excluded by CCR7 positive selection of CD45RO-negative cells. The donors were all Caucasian adults (living in Nashville, Tennessee). Worth noting for this clone: Antigen specificity is unknown.

The chain uses TRBV6-6 and TRBJ2-7; D possibly corresponds to TRBD2 (5 bases). This receptor was identified in a man younger than 30 in good health. The sample comprised naive CD8+ T cells sorted from blood. The CDR3 region has the DNA TGTGCCAGCAGTTACATGACTACCCATGCCTACGAGCAGTACTTC. This gives the protein CASSYMTTHAYEQYF.